The subject of this entry is one T cell receptor beta chain. This entry is derived from a study of cytomegalovirus exposure and HLA in healthy donors. V was shortened by 6 bases and J by 7 bases, with 22 bases between the two germline ends. Germline V gene data show CDR1 as MDHEN and CDR2 as SYDVKM. CDR3 length: 16 residues. Vbeta (60) and Jbeta (13) primers were used in the PCR. Sequencing used immunoSEQ multiplex PCR; TCRdb keeps in-frame clones, though not all of them. In the table there are under 150,000 clones, around four fifths of which are singletons. The source is a man between 25 and 39 years old in good health and CMV-seropositive. Sequencing used PBMCs. This chain uses TRBV28 with TRBJ1-5; no definite D call. CDR3 nucleotide sequence: TGTGCCAGCAGACTTTTGGGAGGAAGGAGCGGACAGCCCCAGCATTTT. This sequence encodes CASRLLGGRSGQPQHF.